Listed here are 25 T cell receptor beta chains from one sample, sequenced in a study of shared clonotypes between healthy human individuals. The assay was immunoSEQ multiplex PCR, and TCRdb's table has in-frame clones only and misses some. The sample carries some 2.1 million clones, approximately 94% recorded once. Positive CCR7 selection of CD45RO-negative cells yielded the naive CD8 cells, and terminally differentiated effector memory CD45RA+ cells were excluded. Source material: naive CD8+ T cells sorted from blood. Receptors were obtained from a young man in good health.

The genes are TRBV5-5 and TRBJ1-5, with D hard to call. The V and J ends lost 0 bases and 3 bases respectively, with 4 bases between them. The CDR3 covers 13 residues. Germline loops: CDR1 SGHKS, CDR2 YYEKEE (reference sequence). CDR3: CASSLDFNQPQHF. In DNA, the CDR3 is TGTGCCAGCAGCTTGGACTTCAATCAGCCCCAGCATTTT.

The chain recombines TRBV30 with TRBJ2-5; D is perhaps TRBD1 (6 bases). The CDR3 loop spans 14 amino acids. Looked up from germline, CDR1 is GTSNPN and CDR2 is SVGIG (reference sequence). Trimming stripped 0 bases from V and 2 bases from J, with 10 bases between. DNA of the CDR3: TGTGCCTGGAGTGTTAAGGGGGTACAAGAGACCCAGTACTTC. Amino acids: CAWSVKGVQETQYF.

The rearrangement links TRBV5-6 to TRBJ2-7; 11 bases line up with TRBD2. The J segment lost 7 bases and the V segment lost 2 bases, leaving 8 bases of the junction unmatched. Germline CDR1 SGHDT, CDR2 YYEEEE. CDR3 size: 15 residues. The CDR3 DNA follows: TGTGCCAGCAGCTTACTAGCGGGGGCTTACGGGGAGCAGTACTTC. Translated, it gives CASSLLAGAYGEQYF. The variable domain in full, with the rest retrieved from reference TRBV5-6 and TRBJ2-7, is DAGVTQSPTHLIKTRGQQVTLRCSPKSGHDTVSWYQQALGQGPQFIFQYYEEEERQRGNFPDRFSGHQFPNYSSELNVNALLLGDSALYLCASSLLAGAYGEQYFGPGTRLTVT.

The genes are TRBV5-1 and TRBJ2-4; 10 nucleotides align to TRBD2. Germline V lookup: CDR1 SGHRS, CDR2 YFSETQ. The CDR3 contains 20 residues. J was trimmed by 0 bases and V by 4 bases; bases with no gene match: 16. CDR3 sequence reads: CASSRGPGLAIILAKNIQYF. DNA of the CDR3: TGCGCCAGCAGCAGGGGCCCGGGACTAGCGATAATCTTAGCCAAAAACATTCAGTACTTC.

The CDR3 sequence is CASRPRQGNSNQPQHF. CDR3 bases: TGTGCCAGCAGGCCACGACAGGGCAATAGCAATCAGCCCCAGCATTTT. The gene calls are TRBV2 and TRBJ1-5; 7 nucleotides agree with TRBD1. The J segment lost 0 bases and the V segment lost 6 bases, leaving 8 bases of the junction unmatched. The length of the CDR3 is 16 residues. Germline V CDR1 and CDR2: SNHLY, FYNNEI.

The V gene is TRBV2, the J gene TRBJ2-1, with D unresolved. CDR3 length equals 10 residues. V shed 7 bases and J shed 9 bases, with 7 bases lying between them. Germline CDR1 and CDR2: SNHLY and FYNNEI. DNA for the CDR3: TGTGCCAGCACCCGTAGTGAGCAGTTCTTC. Translation gives CASTRSEQFF.

The chain carries TRBV6-5 and TRBJ1-5; TRBD1 aligns across 7 bases. J was trimmed by 7 bases and V by 6 bases; bases with no gene match: 9. CDR1 is MNHEY and CDR2 is SVGAGI in the germline V gene. The CDR3 extends over 14 amino acids. CDR3 loop: CASSSDRAEQPQHF. DNA of the CDR3: TGTGCCAGCAGCTCAGACAGGGCGGAGCAGCCCCAGCATTTT.

The chain links TRBV27 to TRBJ1-6; D ambiguous. This CDR3 region has 15 residues. Trimming left V 5 bases short and J 7 bases short, with 15 bases between. From germline, CDR1 is MNHEY and CDR2 SMNVEV (reference sequence). In nucleotides, the CDR3 is TGTGCCAGCAGTCCATCTCGGGGAAGCAATTCACCCCTCCACTTT. It is translated as CASSPSRGSNSPLHF.

The chain links TRBV27 to TRBJ1-1, with 7 bases matching TRBD1. The germline V gene has CDR1 MNHEY and CDR2 SMNVEV (reference sequence). CDR3 length equals 13 residues. V gave up 10 bases and J gave up 6 bases; unmatched junction bases: 11. The CDR3, as DNA: TGTGCCACCAGAAACAGGGGAATTGCTGAAGCTTTCTTT. Its protein is CATRNRGIAEAFF.

This rearrangement joins TRBV18 to TRBJ1-6; D unclear. The CDR3 covers 16 residues. Germline values: CDR1 KGHSH, CDR2 LQKENI. V was shortened by 3 bases and J by 0 bases, with 9 bases between the two germline ends. As DNA, the CDR3 is TGTGCCAGCTCACCCGACGGCCTCTCCTATAATTCACCCCTCCACTTT. It specifies CASSPDGLSYNSPLHF.

This clone was picked up one time. The gene calls are TRBV9 and TRBJ2-7, with D possibly being TRBD2 (6 bases). The CDR3 runs to 16 residues. Germline V CDR1 and CDR2: SGDLS, YYNGEE. V lost 4 bases and J 0 bases, leaving 17 bases between the germline ends. The DNA for the CDR3 is TGTGCCAGCAGCTTGACGGCGGGGTCGAGCTCCTACGAGCAGTACTTC. Encoded protein: CASSLTAGSSSYEQYF. Complete variable domain (other parts from reference TRBV9 and TRBJ2-7): DSGVTQTPKHLITATGQRVTLRCSPRSGDLSVYWYQQSLDQGLQFLIQYYNGEERAKGNILERFSAQQFPDLHSELNLSSLELGDSALYFCASSLTAGSSSYEQYFGPGTRLTVT.

V and J are TRBV7-2 and TRBJ1-2; weak D call: TRBD1 (6 bases). The CDR3 loop spans 13 amino acids. Germline V gene sequence: CDR1 SGHTA, CDR2 FQGNSA. V gave up 5 bases and J gave up 2 bases, with 9 bases separating them. The CDR3 loop is CASSNGQNYGYTF. CDR3 DNA: TGTGCCAGCAGCAACGGACAGAACTATGGCTACACCTTC. The complete variable domain, with remaining parts taken from reference TRBV7-2 and TRBJ1-2, reads GAGVSQSPSNKVTEKGKDVELRCDPISGHTALYWYRQSLGQGLEFLIYFQGNSAPDKSGLPSDRFSAERTGGSVSTLTIQRTQQEDSAVYLCASSNGQNYGYTFGSGTRLTVV.

The chain combines TRBV11-2 with TRBJ2-1; D remains ambiguous. Germline lookup yields CDR1 SGHAT and CDR2 FQNNGV. V was pared by 4 bases and J by 3 bases, with 10 bases between. The CDR3 is 14 residues long. CDR3 nucleotide sequence: TGTGCCAGCAGCTACCCGGGTGGCTACAATGAGCAGTTCTTC. Its translation: CASSYPGGYNEQFF.

About this clone: The junction departs from the called germline gene at one end, perhaps through a read error. The rearrangement uses TRBV5-1 and TRBJ1-2; TRBD1 aligns across 7 bases. The CDR3 is 14 residues long. The germline V gene has CDR1 SGHRS and CDR2 YFSETQ. In nucleotides, the CDR3 is TGCGCCGGCAGCTTCCGGCAGGGGGGCTATGGCTACACCTTC. Protein sequence: CAGSFRQGGYGYTF.

On this clone: This sample also contains other DNA sequences that code for the same CDR3. The genes are TRBV28 and TRBJ1-1; D is possibly TRBD1 (6 bases). This CDR3 comprises 14 residues. CDR1 and CDR2 (germline): MDHEN, SYDVKM. V lost 6 bases and J lost 5, with 16 bases in between. The CDR3 DNA is TGTGCCAGCAGCCTGCGGGGGGCGAGGACTGAAGCTTTCTTT. This codes for CASSLRGARTEAFF.

Worth noting for this clone: Other DNA sequences within the sample encode an identical CDR3. V is TRBV6-6 and J is TRBJ2-7; TRBD1 might be the D (5 bases). Deletions cut 2 bases from V and 2 bases from J, with 7 bases between. The germline CDR1 and CDR2 sequences are MNHNY and SVGAGI (reference sequence). The CDR3 has 13 residues. CDR3: CASSYQGAYEQYF. Written as DNA, the CDR3 is TGTGCCAGCAGTTACCAAGGGGCCTACGAGCAGTACTTC.

The chain is built from TRBV5-5 and TRBJ2-7; no definite D call. Trimming pared 6 bases from V and 0 bases from J, leaving 16 bases between. Germline V gene data show CDR1 as SGHKS and CDR2 as YYEKEE (reference sequence). The CDR3 loop spans 15 amino acids. The CDR3 DNA reads as TGTGCCAGCACCCGAGGAGAGTTCCCCTCCTACGAGCAGTACTTC. This gives the protein CASTRGEFPSYEQYF.

This clone was seen only a few times. The chain couples TRBV30 to TRBJ2-2; D might be TRBD2 (6 bases). The CDR3 has 13 amino acids. Trimming shortened V by 2 bases and J by 6 bases, and 10 bases separated the two germline ends. Germline V gene lookup returns CDR1 GTSNPN and CDR2 SVGIG (reference sequence). The CDR3 is CAWSQEGSGELFF. The CDR3 DNA follows: TGTGCCTGGAGTCAGGAGGGGTCCGGGGAGCTGTTTTTT.

The CDR3 DNA reads as TGCGCCAGCAGCACCCGACTAGCGGGCTCCTACGAGCAGTACTTC. Its protein is CASSTRLAGSYEQYF. The chain links TRBV4-1 to TRBJ2-7; 10 bases are a match to TRBD2. From germline, CDR1 is MGHRA and CDR2 YSYEKL. The length of the CDR3 is 15 residues. V trimming: 5 bases; J trimming: 0 bases; junction bases outside the gene matches: 4.

CDR3 sequence: CAWATSGRRATGELFF. CDR3 in DNA: TGTGCCTGGGCTACCTCGGGACGGCGGGCGACCGGGGAGCTGTTTTTT. The chain uses TRBV30 and TRBJ2-2, with D perhaps being TRBD1 or TRBD2 (5 bases each). This CDR3 region has 16 residues. CDR1 and CDR2 (germline): GTSNPN, SVGIG (reference sequence). With 5 bases removed from V and 5 bases from J, the gap between germline ends came to 21 bases.

This chain joins TRBV18 and TRBJ2-1, with 8 bases fitting TRBD2. The CDR3 consists of 17 residues. Germline loops: CDR1 KGHSH, CDR2 LQKENI. V shed 6 bases and J 4 bases; nucleotides not matched to a gene: 14. In DNA, the CDR3 is TGTGCCAGCTCCCATAGCGGGAACACAATAGATTACAATGAGCAGTTCTTC. Residues: CASSHSGNTIDYNEQFF.

V is TRBV10-3 and J is TRBJ2-6; maybe TRBD2 (6 bases). The CDR3 contains 17 residues. From germline, CDR1 is ENHRY and CDR2 SYGVKD. Trimming stripped 4 bases from V and 1 base from J, with 14 bases between. DNA of the CDR3: TGTGCCATCAGTGCTCAGGAGGGGTTTTCTGGGGCCAACGTCCTGACTTTC. Protein product: CAISAQEGFSGANVLTF.

V gene TRBV2 combines with J gene TRBJ2-5; a possible D gene is TRBD2 (6 bases). V lost 5 bases and J lost 1, with 14 bases in between. The CDR3 loop spans 15 amino acids. From germline, CDR1 is SNHLY and CDR2 FYNNEI. For the CDR3, the DNA is TGTGCCAGCAGTTTCGGAACTAGCCTCCAAGAGACCCAGTACTTC. As protein: CASSFGTSLQETQYF.

The genes are TRBV28 and TRBJ2-1; D gene uncertain. CDR1 is MDHEN and CDR2 is SYDVKM in the germline V gene. CDR3 length: 14 amino acids. The V end lost 4 bases, the J end lost 4 bases, and 11 bases lay between the germline ends. The CDR3 DNA sequence: TGTGCCAGCAGTTCCCGGAATGATTACAATGAGCAGTTCTTC. It encodes CASSSRNDYNEQFF.

The rearrangement joins TRBV5-1 to TRBJ2-3, with 10 bases aligning to TRBD2. Germline assignment: CDR1 SGHRS and CDR2 YFSETQ. This CDR3 is built from 15 residues. With 5 bases clipped from V and 3 bases from J, the junction kept 6 bases outside the gene matches. The DNA for the CDR3 is TGCGCCAGCAGTCCCATGACTAGCGGGACAGATACGCAGTATTTT. Residues: CASSPMTSGTDTQYF.